The 16 T cell receptor beta chains below were found in one sample sequenced in a study of shared clonotypes between healthy human individuals. Clones were read by immunoSEQ multiplex PCR, and TCRdb kept only the in-frame ones, dropping some. The data hold 2 million to 2.5 million clones, with about 95% observed a single time. The sample taken for sequencing was naive CD4+ T cells sorted from blood. Subset defined: CD45RA+ positively selected. Source of these receptors: a young man in good health.

The rearrangement joins TRBV6-6 to TRBJ2-7; D is perhaps TRBD2 (5 bases). Germline-derived CDR1 and CDR2 are MNHNY and SVGAGI (reference sequence). Trimming removed 5 bases from V and 0 bases from J, with 11 bases in between. This CDR3 is 14 amino acids long. CDR3 nucleotide sequence: TGTGCCAGCAGTCCGAGGGTGAGCTCCTACGAGCAGTACTTC. This translates into CASSPRVSSYEQYF.

The chain has TRBV19 and TRBJ1-2; weak D call: TRBD1 (6 bases). The germline V gene has CDR1 LNHDA and CDR2 SQIVND (reference sequence). The CDR3 spans 15 residues. Trimming pared 9 bases from V and 5 bases from J, leaving 22 bases between. CDR3 sequence (DNA): TGTGCCAGCAGACACAGGGTTGAGGCCGCATATGGCTACACCTTC. It translates to CASRHRVEAAYGYTF.

This chain connects TRBV28 to TRBJ1-4; 9 nucleotides match TRBD1. Unmatched junction bases numbered 7, after V lost 6 bases and J lost 5 bases. Germline loops: CDR1 MDHEN, CDR2 SYDVKM. The CDR3 contains 15 residues. CDR3 in amino acids: CASRGQGTGNEKLFF. The DNA of the CDR3 is TGTGCCAGCAGGGGCCAGGGGACAGGGAATGAAAAACTGTTTTTT.

This clone occurred once. The chain employs TRBV18 and TRBJ2-5, with D perhaps given as TRBD1 or TRBD2 (7 bases each). This CDR3 is built from 18 residues. Germline-derived CDR1 and CDR2 are KGHSH and LQKENI. V dropped 2 bases and J dropped 5 bases, with 24 bases sitting between them. CDR3 nucleotide sequence: TGTGCCAGCTCACCAAGGACAGGCGGGCTAGCGGCGGGGGAGACCCAGTACTTC. Translating it yields CASSPRTGGLAAGETQYF.

This chain links TRBV30 with TRBJ2-3, with 7 bases matching TRBD1. Germline CDR1 GTSNPN, CDR2 SVGIG (reference sequence). J gave up 2 bases and V 4 bases, and 9 bases lay outside the gene matches. The CDR3 extends over 15 amino acids. As DNA, the CDR3 is TGTGCCTGGACCTTCGACAGGGAGTACACAGATACGCAGTATTTT. This encodes CAWTFDREYTDTQYF.

The J gene is TRBJ1-1, the V gene TRBV30; D remains unclear. CDR1 GTSNPN and CDR2 SVGIG come from the germline V gene (reference sequence). The CDR3 consists of 14 residues. Trimming removed 0 bases at V and 0 bases at J, with 8 bases between. CDR3 in amino acids: CAWSVEPLNTEAFF. CDR3 DNA sequence: TGTGCCTGGAGTGTCGAACCGCTGAACACTGAAGCTTTCTTT.

The chain is built from TRBV10-3 and TRBJ1-1, with a weak D call TRBD1 (5 bases). The CDR3 runs 14 residues. Trimming pared 2 bases from V and 4 bases from J, leaving 11 bases between. Germline lookup yields CDR1 ENHRY and CDR2 SYGVKD. This chain's CDR3 is CAISEGGGSTEAFF. CDR3 in DNA: TGTGCCATCAGTGAGGGGGGAGGGAGCACTGAAGCTTTCTTT.

J is TRBJ2-1 and V is TRBV5-4, with D possibly called TRBD1 or TRBD2 (5 bases each). This CDR3 has 15 residues. V gave up 0 bases and J gave up 8 bases, with 15 bases separating them. Germline lookup yields CDR1 SGHNT and CDR2 YYREEE (reference sequence). The CDR3 nucleotides read TGTGCCAGCAGCTTGGACCCGGGGACGCCACATGAGCAGTTCTTC. Its translation is CASSLDPGTPHEQFF.

J is TRBJ1-2 and V is TRBV5-6; perhaps TRBD1 as D (6 bases). With 2 bases removed from V and 4 bases from J, the gap between germline ends came to 12 bases. This CDR3 has 14 residues. Germline loops: CDR1 SGHDT, CDR2 YYEEEE. CDR3 region: CASSLTGIIYGYTF. CDR3 coding DNA: TGTGCCAGCAGCTTAACAGGGATCATCTATGGCTACACCTTC.

In this sample, this clone turned up once. J is TRBJ1-5 and V is TRBV29-1; D uncertain. Deletions cut 7 bases from V and 6 bases from J, with 7 bases between. Germline V gene data show CDR1 as SQVTM and CDR2 as ANQGSEA. The CDR3 runs to 10 residues. DNA of the CDR3: TGCAGCGCCCCCGGTCAGCCCCAGCATTTT. Protein: CSAPGQPQHF.

The chain uses TRBV10-3 and TRBJ2-7, with 9 bases that match TRBD2. Germline lookup yields CDR1 ENHRY and CDR2 SYGVKD. The CDR3 runs to 15 residues. J lost 2 bases, V lost 4 bases, and 6 bases had no gene match. CDR3 coding DNA: TGTGCCATCAGTGGGGCTAGCGGGATACCCTACGAGCAGTACTTC. Protein sequence: CAISGASGIPYEQYF.

This chain connects TRBV19 to TRBJ2-7; perhaps TRBD2 as D (6 bases). V lost 1 base and J 2 bases, leaving 15 bases between the germline ends. In germline, CDR1 is LNHDA, CDR2 SQIVND (reference sequence). The CDR3 totals 16 residues. CDR3 amino acids: CASSIAAGQGTYEQYF. The CDR3 nucleotides read TGTGCCAGTAGTATAGCAGCGGGTCAGGGAACCTACGAGCAGTACTTC.

The rearrangement uses TRBV10-3 and TRBJ2-1; a weak D match, TRBD2 (5 bases). CDR1 is ENHRY and CDR2 is SYGVKD in the germline V gene. V lost 4 bases, J lost 9 bases, and 10 bases lay in between. This CDR3 comprises 12 residues. CDR3 coding DNA: TGTGCCATCAGTGGTTCGGCGGGTGAGCAGTTCTTC. It yields the protein CAISGSAGEQFF.

The chain links TRBV7-9 to TRBJ2-5; D is possibly TRBD2 (5 bases). The CDR3 consists of 15 residues. Looked up from germline, CDR1 is SEHNR and CDR2 is FQNEAQ (reference sequence). V shed 3 bases and J shed 0 bases, with 11 bases lying between them. The CDR3 is CASSLNGGDQETQYF. CDR3 coding DNA: TGTGCCAGCAGCTTGAACGGAGGAGACCAAGAGACCCAGTACTTC.

The chain is built from TRBV6-5 and TRBJ1-3; D uncertain. Germline lookup yields CDR1 MNHEY and CDR2 SVGAGI. CDR3 length: 14 amino acids. V was trimmed by 2 bases and J by 0 bases, leaving 5 bases between them. CDR3 protein: CASSYGNSGNTIYF. For the CDR3, the DNA is TGTGCCAGCAGTTACGGAAACTCTGGAAACACCATATATTTT.

The chain links TRBV7-2 to TRBJ1-2; D is ambiguous. V dropped 4 bases and J dropped 7 bases, with 19 bases sitting between them. The CDR3 has 15 residues. Germline loops: CDR1 SGHTA, CDR2 FQGNSA. The CDR3 DNA is TGTGCCAGCAGCTCTGACTTGTCTAAACGGGGTGGCTACACCTTC. This sequence encodes CASSSDLSKRGGYTF.